This T cell receptor beta chain was retrieved from a study of vaccination and CD4 T cells after COVID-19. At the level of the study: Six males and four females constituted the convalescent cohort, two of whom were Hispanic. Samples were taken after vaccination, a median of roughly 72 days after dose two, with a range of 14 to 241. Convalescent patients gave post-COVID blood a median roughly 96 days post-diagnosis, range 35 to 161.

This CDR3 is 15 amino acids long. After removal of 6 bases from V and 8 bases from J, the junction contained 11 bases not matched to a gene. Germline CDR1 is MNHNS and CDR2 is SASEGT. Points on this clonotype: The antigen is undetermined.

General observations from the study: A median of around 86% of reactive clones, in convalescent patients, became evident only post-vaccination.

The Oncomine TCR Beta short-read assay sequenced DNA from cultured CD4+ T cells. TCRdb analysed the PCR reads with MiXCR anew, one entry per CDR3 protein. The table has about 23,000 distinct CDR3 sequences, 40% to 50% seen once; the top ten hold 19%. Treatment in this sample: 10-day PBMC culture with coronavirus spike peptide pools or control peptides (ViraFEST assay). This sample comprised CD4+ T cells from blood, cultured in vitro, obtained before SARS-CoV-2 vaccination. The V gene is TRBV6-1, the J gene TRBJ2-4; 9 bases match TRBD1. The receptor's source is a human donor who received a COVID-19 vaccine. CDR3 coding DNA: TGTGCCAGCAGCCCCCCCGGGACAGGGATGCACATTCAGTACTTC. Amino acids: CASSPPGTGMHIQYF.